This is a list of T cell receptor beta chains from one sample in a study of shared T cell receptors in the human thymus. Assay: immunoSEQ multiplex PCR; the TCRdb copy retains only in-frame clones and omits some. This sample carries some 760,000 clones, around 85% of them seen once, and the ten largest clones take roughly 0.01%. These data were also filed under a second study, of human thymus T cells.

The sequenced material came from thymocytes. The source is a girl less than two years old with a congenital heart defect. The conserved cysteine and the conserved F or W are not part of the CDR3 here.

V | length | CDR3
TRBV19 | 11 | ASSLTVNTEAF
TRBV15 | 12 | ATSRGGGTDTQY
TRBV14 | 13 | ASSHRRGLTDTQY
TRBV14 | 15 | ASSQERSGLVSDTQY
TRBV4-3 | 13 | ASSQDGPGGAEQF
TRBV28 | 11 | ASSLVYQETQY
TRBV25-1 | 12 | ASSENRDSYEQY
TRBV2 | 15 | ASSDAPVADKCEKLF
TRBV2 | 16 | ASSDPWDRERRDTEAF
TRBV19 | 15 | ASSSPITGAHHYGYT
TRBV5-4 | 11 | ASHLRGESPLH
TRBV16 | 12 | ASSHPPHRAEAF
TRBV6-1 | 14 | ASSEMGDSYNYGYT